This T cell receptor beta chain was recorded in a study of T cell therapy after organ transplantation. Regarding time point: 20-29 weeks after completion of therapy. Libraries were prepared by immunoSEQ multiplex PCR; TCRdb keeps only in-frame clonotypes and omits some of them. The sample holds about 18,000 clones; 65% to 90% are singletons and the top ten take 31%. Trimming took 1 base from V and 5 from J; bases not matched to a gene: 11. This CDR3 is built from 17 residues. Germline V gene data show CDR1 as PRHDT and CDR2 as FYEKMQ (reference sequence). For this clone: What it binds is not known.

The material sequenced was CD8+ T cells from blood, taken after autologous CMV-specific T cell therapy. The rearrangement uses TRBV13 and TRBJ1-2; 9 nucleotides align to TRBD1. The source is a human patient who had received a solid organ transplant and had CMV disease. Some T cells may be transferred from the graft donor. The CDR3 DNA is TGTGCCAGCAGCTTAGAGGGGGACAGGGATCCAGATTATGGCTACACCTTC. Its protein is CASSLEGDRDPDYGYTF.